The sample holds many counts of the clone carrying this T cell receptor beta chain. Germline V gene sequence: CDR1 SNHLY, CDR2 FYNNEI. The CDR3 sequence is 16 residues long. V shed 6 bases and J 3 bases; nucleotides not matched to a gene: 8. The data belong to a study of T cells in Graves' hyperthyroidism and ophthalmopathy. Amplified TCR beta CDR3 regions came from RNA transcripts. The HTBI set primed first-round TCR CDR3 RT-PCR. TCRdb used MiXCR to reprocess the multiplex PCR reads, holding one entry per CDR3 protein. The sample holds 490,000 or so distinct CDR3 sequences; 22% are singletons and the top ten take less than 65%.

Material for sequencing was blood. This receptor was obtained from a woman in her sixties or seventies with Graves' ophthalmopathy. J is TRBJ2-1 and V is TRBV2, with 10 bases identical to TRBD1. The CDR3 reads CASRLPGTGDYNEQFF. CDR3 coding DNA: TGTGCCAGCAGGCTCCCCGGGACAGGGGACTACAATGAGCAGTTCTTC.